This TCR beta chain came from a study of beta chain features in type 1 diabetes. Study results and limitations: Using cDNA template may skew counts toward highly expressing activated cells. Individuals with type 1 diabetes displayed fewer insertions and more deletions at VDJ junctions. Moderate yet significant TCRB CDR3 shortening was seen in Type 1 diabetes patients in all four CD4+ subsets.

As for this clone: Its antigen is as yet unknown.

Sequenced material consisted of expressed TCRB transcripts (all of the isolated RNA was reverse transcribed). Clones were sequenced by immunoSEQ multiplex PCR, and TCRdb holds only the in-frame ones, with some missing. The sample carries fewer than 350,000 clones, roughly 15% recorded once. Sorting that relied on CD45RO/CCR7/CD25/CD127/CD95/CD27 yielded CD4+ naive, central memory, regulatory and stem cell-like memory cells. Sorting gave populations that all exceeded 98% purity. CDR3 length: 16 amino acids. After removal of 4 bases from V and 4 bases from J, the junction contained 12 bases not matched to a gene. Germline CDR1 is SEHNR and CDR2 is FQNEAQ (reference sequence).

The specimen sequenced was naive CD4+ T cells from blood. The V and J genes are TRBV7-9 and TRBJ1-2, with 7 bases matching TRBD1. The TCR sequence derives from a young man with type 1 diabetes. The CDR3: CASSSPWEGGGYGYTF. CDR3 DNA: TGTGCCAGCAGCTCCCCATGGGAAGGGGGCGGCTATGGCTACACCTTC.